The 14 T cell receptor beta chains in this list originate from one sample, sequenced in a study of blood T cell repertoires in COVID-19. This table comes from immunoSEQ multiplex PCR, and its TCRdb copy is limited to in-frame clones, with some not included. The sample contains under 85,000 clones, about 90% of which appear only once. The specimen sequenced was peripheral blood. The origin of the receptors is a man in his forties with COVID-19, enrolled during active disease.

The rearrangement links TRBV5-1 to TRBJ1-6; D possibly corresponds to TRBD1 (5 bases). V was shortened by 0 bases and J by 11 bases, with 9 bases between the two germline ends. This CDR3 spans 13 amino acids. Looked up from germline, CDR1 is SGHRS and CDR2 is YFSETQ. CDR3 in amino acids: CASSLEGVPPLHF. As DNA, the CDR3 is TGCGCCAGCAGCTTGGAAGGGGTGCCACCCCTCCACTTT.

This clone occurred once. This chain links TRBV5-1 with TRBJ1-6; TRBD1 agrees at 7 bases. With V trimmed by 5 bases and J by 6 bases, 17 bases remained unmatched. The CDR3 is 18 residues long. CDR1 and CDR2 (germline): SGHRS, YFSETQ. The CDR3 is CASSMEGLGQTANSPLHF. The CDR3 DNA is TGCGCCAGCAGTATGGAAGGGCTGGGACAGACAGCTAATTCACCCCTCCACTTT.

The genes are TRBV18 and TRBJ2-3, with unresolved D. The CDR3 consists of 13 residues. Trimming cost V 2 bases and J 2 bases, with 5 bases left between them. The V gene's germline CDR1 is KGHSH and CDR2 LQKENI. The CDR3 here is CASSPGNTDTQYF. CDR3 sequence (DNA): TGTGCCAGCTCACCAGGCAACACAGATACGCAGTATTTT.

The rearrangement links TRBV30 to TRBJ2-1, with 8 bases matching TRBD1. Germline values: CDR1 GTSNPN, CDR2 SVGIG (reference sequence). The CDR3 loop spans 16 amino acids. The J segment lost 9 bases and the V segment lost 2 bases, leaving 15 bases of the junction unmatched. The CDR3 protein is CAWSNLPGTGYGEQFF. The CDR3 DNA reads TGTGCCTGGAGTAACCTCCCCGGGACAGGTTACGGTGAGCAGTTCTTC.

In DNA, the CDR3 is TGTGCCAGCAGTTCCAAACAAGTGAACACTGAAGCTTTCTTT. It yields the protein CASSSKQVNTEAFF. The chain couples TRBV7-9 to TRBJ1-1, with no clear D. V lost 6 bases and J lost 0, with 11 bases in between. The CDR3 is 14 residues long. Germline CDR1 and CDR2: SEHNR and FQNEAQ (reference sequence).

The chain combines TRBV5-1 with TRBJ2-3; TRBD1 is a possible D gene (6 bases). From germline, CDR1 is SGHRS and CDR2 YFSETQ. The CDR3 consists of 15 residues. V was pared by 0 bases and J by 0 bases, with 8 bases between. The CDR3 here is CASSLVGASTDTQYF. The DNA of the CDR3 is TGCGCCAGCAGCTTGGTGGGGGCTAGCACAGATACGCAGTATTTT. Full variable domain (remainder filled in from reference TRBV5-1 and TRBJ2-3): KAGVTQTPRYLIKTRGQQVTLSCSPISGHRSVSWYQQTPGQGLQFLFEYFSETQRNKGNFPGRFSGRQFSNSRSEMNVSTLELGDSALYLCASSLVGASTDTQYFGPGTRLTVL.

This rearrangement joins TRBV19 to TRBJ2-3; 7 bases line up with TRBD2. CDR1 LNHDA and CDR2 SQIVND come from the germline V gene (reference sequence). CDR3 length: 14 amino acids. V shed 1 base and J 6 bases; nucleotides not matched to a gene: 4. CDR3 in DNA: TGTGCCAGTAGTATAGTCGTCGGGGGGGATACGCAGTATTTT. Amino acid sequence: CASSIVVGGDTQYF.

The chain employs TRBV7-7 and TRBJ2-1; the match to TRBD2 covers 8 bases. The germline V gene encodes CDR1 SSHAT and CDR2 FNYEAQ (reference sequence). After removal of 3 bases from V and 5 bases from J, the junction contained 15 bases not matched to a gene. This CDR3 is built from 18 residues. The CDR3 sequence: CASSFMAFGLAGDNEQFF. The CDR3 DNA reads TGTGCCAGCAGCTTCATGGCATTCGGGCTAGCGGGTGACAATGAGCAGTTCTTC. The full variable domain, completed using reference TRBV7-7 and TRBJ2-1, is GAGVSQSPRYKVTKRGQDVTLRCDPISSHATLYWYQQALGQGPEFLTYFNYEAQPDKSGLPSDRFSAERPEGSISTLTIQRTEQRDSAMYRCASSFMAFGLAGDNEQFFGPGTRLTVL.

This chain connects TRBV30 to TRBJ1-5; weak D call: TRBD1 (5 bases). The CDR3 has 14 amino acids. From germline, CDR1 is GTSNPN and CDR2 SVGIG (reference sequence). V shed 1 base and J shed 2 bases, with 9 bases lying between them. CDR3 nucleotides: TGTGCCTGGAGTGCTAGGGGTGGCAATCAGCCCCAGCATTTT. It is translated as CAWSARGGNQPQHF.

The V gene is TRBV11-2, the J gene TRBJ2-3, with D maybe TRBD2 (6 bases). Trimming removed 0 bases at V and 10 bases at J, with 8 bases between. The length of the CDR3 is 12 residues. CDR1 SGHAT and CDR2 FQNNGV come from the germline V gene. CDR3 sequence: CASSLDSGAQYF. The CDR3 bases are TGTGCCAGCAGCTTAGATAGCGGTGCGCAGTATTTT.

The chain recombines TRBV6-1 with TRBJ2-3, with no clear D. The CDR3 totals 15 residues. Trimming pared 2 bases from V and 0 bases from J, leaving 9 bases between. Germline-derived CDR1 and CDR2 are MNHNS and SASEGT. CDR3 sequence reads: CASSESWLSTDTQYF. The CDR3 DNA follows: TGTGCCAGCAGTGAATCCTGGCTGAGCACAGATACGCAGTATTTT.

This chain uses TRBV28 with TRBJ2-3, with 8 bases that match TRBD1. Germline assignment: CDR1 MDHEN and CDR2 SYDVKM. There are 13 residues in the CDR3. Trimming at V came to 7 bases and at J to 7 bases, leaving 7 bases not matched to a gene. CDR3 sequence reads: CASISGGAYTQYF. CDR3 DNA: TGTGCCAGCATATCAGGGGGCGCATATACGCAGTATTTT.

The J gene is TRBJ1-6, the V gene TRBV2, with a weak D call TRBD1 (5 bases). V lost 8 bases and J lost 7, with 12 bases in between. Germline assignment: CDR1 SNHLY and CDR2 FYNNEI. This CDR3 contains 13 residues. The CDR3 is CASAQGSNSPLHF. The DNA for the CDR3 is TGTGCCAGCGCTCAGGGATCGAATTCACCCCTCCACTTT.

This clone is a singleton in its sample. The chain links TRBV7-9 to TRBJ2-3, with TRBD2 identical over 7 bases. The CDR3 loop spans 15 amino acids. V was pared by 4 bases and J by 5 bases, with 9 bases of the junction left unmatched. Germline CDR1 and CDR2: SEHNR and FQNEAQ (reference sequence). This CDR3 reads CASSWAGLDLDTQYF. CDR3 coding DNA: TGTGCCAGCAGCTGGGCCGGACTAGATTTAGATACGCAGTATTTT.